A selection of T cell receptor beta chains follows, all from one sample in a study of cytomegalovirus exposure and HLA in healthy donors. Generated by immunoSEQ multiplex PCR, the TCRdb table keeps only in-frame clones and is missing some. The top ten hold 2.6% of the sample, which has about 250,000 clones, roughly 89% seen once. The source material was PBMCs. These receptors all come from a young man in good health and CMV-seronegative. Each CDR3 is given with its conserved first and last residue. D genes are given only for firm matches. Clone size, where shown, is once, few, many, or a class for clones that have expanded.

clone_size	j_call	v_call	d_call	cdr3_length	cdr3_aa	cdr3_nt
NA	TRBJ2-2	TRBV5-1	TRBD2	15	CASSLDGLGTGELFF	TGCGCCAGCAGCTTGGACGGACTAGGCACCGGGGAGCTGTTTTTT
NA	TRBJ2-3	TRBV27	TRBD2	17	CASSSYPGLAGDHTQYF	TGTGCCAGCAGTTCGTATCCCGGACTAGCGGGAGATCATACGCAGTATTTT
NA	TRBJ2-7	TRBV19	NA	12	CASSGDFYEQYF	TGTGCCAGTAGCGGGGATTTCTACGAGCAGTACTTC
NA	TRBJ1-4	TRBV9	NA	15	CASSVDVGGNEKLFF	TGTGCCAGCAGCGTAGACGTTGGGGGGAATGAAAAACTGTTTTTT
NA	TRBJ2-1	TRBV15	TRBD2	16	CATRQLAGGTKNEQFF	TGTGCCACCCGCCAGCTAGCGGGAGGAACCAAGAATGAGCAGTTCTTC
NA	TRBJ2-7	TRBV5-1	TRBD1	14	CASSWRDRVDEQYF	TGCGCCAGCAGCTGGAGGGACAGGGTGGACGAGCAGTACTTC
NA	TRBJ2-7	TRBV6-1	NA	17	CASSEALRLLEAYEQYF	TGTGCCAGCAGTGAAGCGCTTCGGCTCTTAGAGGCCTACGAGCAGTACTTC
NA	TRBJ2-3	TRBV29-1	NA	14	CSVESGLTIDTQYF	TGCAGCGTTGAATCGGGACTCACAATAGATACGCAGTATTTT
NA	TRBJ2-3	TRBV11-2	TRBD2	14	CASNIAGASDTQYF	TGTGCCAGCAACATAGCGGGGGCCTCAGATACGCAGTATTTT
NA	TRBJ2-7	TRBV4-1	TRBD1	15	CASLVEGQGDVLRYF	TGCGCCAGCCTTGTCGAGGGGCAGGGGGACGTCCTGCGGTACTTC
NA	TRBJ2-1	TRBV19	TRBD2	15	CASSEAASGEDEQFF	TGTGCCAGTAGTGAGGCGGCTAGCGGGGAAGATGAGCAGTTCTTC
NA	TRBJ1-2	TRBV27	NA	14	CASSPRTSTGGYTF	TGTGCCAGCAGTCCCCGGACCTCGACGGGGGGCTACACCTTC
NA	TRBJ2-1	TRBV18	TRBD1	15	CASSPRDRGTNEQFF	TGTGCCAGCTCACCGCGGGACAGGGGGACGAATGAGCAGTTCTTC
NA	TRBJ2-7	TRBV9	NA	13	CASSLRPEDEQYF	TGTGCCAGCAGCCTCCGTCCCGAGGACGAGCAGTACTTC
NA	TRBJ2-7	TRBV11-2	TRBD2	16	CASSLIGTSGNYEQYF	TGTGCCAGCAGCTTAATAGGGACTAGCGGGAACTACGAGCAGTACTTC
few	TRBJ1-4	TRBV5-6	TRBD1	11	CASSLGDRWDF	TGTGCCAGCAGCTTGGGGGACAGATGGGATTTT
NA	TRBJ2-1	TRBV27	TRBD2	15	CASSTSGSSYNEQFF	TGTGCCAGCAGTACAAGCGGGAGCTCCTACAATGAGCAGTTCTTC
NA	TRBJ1-2	TRBV6-1	TRBD1	13	CASKGAPVFGYTF	TGTGCCAGCAAGGGGGCCCCAGTCTTTGGCTACACCTTC